The T cell receptor beta chain described here comes from a study of T cell responses to AZD1222 COVID-19 vaccine. V was cut by 4 bases and J by 4 bases, with 19 bases left in between. Per germline, CDR1 SQVTM and CDR2 ANQGSEA. The CDR3 loop spans 15 amino acids. This clone was observed a handful of times. Produced via immunoSEQ multiplex PCR; TCRdb's table is partial and in-frame only. The sample lists approximately 150,000 clones; more than 85% were seen once. The sequencing used peripheral blood, collected on day 0 of AZD1222 vaccination. This receptor was identified in an adult in good health. The chain recombines TRBV29-1 with TRBJ1-2, with no clear D. This CDR3 reads CSVASSSTYTYGYTF. DNA for the CDR3: TGCAGCGTTGCCTCCTCCTCCACCTATACCTATGGCTACACCTTC.